The 10 T cell receptor beta chains reported below all come from one sample, sequenced in a study of cytomegalovirus exposure and HLA in healthy donors. Profiling relied on immunoSEQ multiplex PCR, and the TCRdb table lists in-frame clones only, not all of them. The repertoire includes 100,000 to 120,000 clones, over 85% of them detected once, and approximately 1.9% sits in the top ten. What was sequenced was PBMCs. The source of these receptors is a woman younger than 35 in good health and CMV-seronegative.

The chain recombines TRBV30 with TRBJ1-1; D possibly corresponds to TRBD1 (5 bases). V gave up 0 bases and J gave up 9 bases, with 17 bases separating them. Germline CDR1 is GTSNPN and CDR2 is SVGIG (reference sequence). The CDR3 length is 14 residues. CDR3 amino acids: CAWSVLGGFPQAFF. The CDR3 DNA follows: TGTGCCTGGAGTGTACTTGGGGGGTTCCCCCAAGCTTTCTTT.

J is TRBJ2-7 and V is TRBV7-9; a weak D match, TRBD1 (7 bases). The CDR3 is 15 amino acids. Trimming shortened V by 1 base and J by 2 bases, and 12 bases separated the two germline ends. Germline V gives CDR1 SEHNR, CDR2 FQNEAQ (reference sequence). The CDR3 DNA sequence: TGTGCCAGCAGCTTAGGGCAGGGGGGTGCCTACGAGCAGTACTTC. Encoded protein: CASSLGQGGAYEQYF.

This clone has a single count. In nucleotides, the CDR3 is TGTGCCAGCAGGACGGAAGGGGGCCTCCATTCACCCCTCCACTTT. Translated, it gives CASRTEGGLHSPLHF. This sequence joins TRBV6-5 and TRBJ1-6; 7 nucleotides agree with TRBD1. This CDR3 spans 15 amino acids. CDR1 and CDR2 from the germline V gene are MNHEY and SVGAGI. Losses at the gene ends were 6 bases for V and 8 bases for J; bases not matched to a gene: 10.

This chain uses TRBV9 with TRBJ1-5; 8 positions agree with TRBD1. The CDR3 has 16 residues. V was clipped by 4 bases and J by 7 bases; unmatched bases: 13. Per germline, CDR1 SGDLS and CDR2 YYNGEE. CDR3 coding DNA: TGTGCCAGCAGCCCAATACCGGACAGGGATGGACAGCCCCAGCATTTT. Protein sequence: CASSPIPDRDGQPQHF.

CDR3 sequence reads: CASYPGGLYNEQFF. The CDR3 DNA sequence: TGTGCCAGCTATCCAGGGGGGCTATACAATGAGCAGTTCTTC. V gene TRBV28 combines with J gene TRBJ2-1; weak D call: TRBD1 (7 bases). Trimming cost V 8 bases and J 4 bases, with 15 bases left between them. Germline CDR1 is MDHEN and CDR2 is SYDVKM. This CDR3 comprises 14 residues.

The rearrangement uses TRBV5-4 and TRBJ1-2; TRBD1 matches 7 bases. After removal of 4 bases from V and 2 bases from J, the junction contained 5 bases not matched to a gene. The CDR3 sequence is 14 residues long. CDR1 is SGHNT, CDR2 YYREEE, per germline (reference sequence). The CDR3 spells CASSQGGSNYGYTF. Written as DNA, the CDR3 is TGTGCCAGCAGCCAGGGGGGATCCAACTATGGCTACACCTTC. Based on the CDR3 plus reference TRBV5-4 and TRBJ1-2, the full variable domain is ETGVTQSPTHLIKTRGQQVTLRCSSQSGHNTVSWYQQALGQGPQFIFQYYREEENGRGNFPPRFSGLQFPNYSSELNVNALELDDSALYLCASSQGGSNYGYTFGSGTRLTVV.

V is TRBV9 and J is TRBJ2-7, with a weak D call TRBD2 (6 bases). Germline loops: CDR1 SGDLS, CDR2 YYNGEE. With 0 bases removed from V and 7 bases from J, the gap between germline ends came to 17 bases. The CDR3 consists of 15 residues. CDR3 sequence (DNA): TGTGCCAGCAGCGTAGATTTAAGAGCGGGCGGTGAGCAGTACTTC. It specifies CASSVDLRAGGEQYF.

This clone was found once. In nucleotides, the CDR3 is TGTGCCAGTACGTCCAAGACTAGCGGGGGGGAAGAGACCCAGTACTTC. Amino acid sequence: CASTSKTSGGEETQYF. The chain uses TRBV19 and TRBJ2-5, with 14 positions matching TRBD2. Germline V lookup: CDR1 LNHDA, CDR2 SQIVND (reference sequence). V shed 7 bases, J shed 3 bases, and the junction held 7 bases outside the gene matches. The CDR3 runs to 16 residues.

J is TRBJ2-7 and V is TRBV7-2; 13 positions match TRBD2. The J segment lost 4 bases and the V segment lost 7 bases, leaving 13 bases of the junction unmatched. The germline CDR1 and CDR2 sequences are SGHTA and FQGNSA. This CDR3 comprises 17 residues. Here the CDR3 DNA reads TGTGCCAGCACCCCGGGGACTAGCGGGATACACGTGTACGAGCAGTACTTC. It translates to CASTPGTSGIHVYEQYF.

The CDR3 is CASSQPHGTSNSNQPQHF. The CDR3 nucleotides are TGCGCCAGCAGTCAACCCCACGGGACATCGAATAGCAATCAGCCCCAGCATTTT. The gene calls are TRBV23-1 and TRBJ1-5; TRBD1 is a possible D gene (6 bases). TRBV23-1 is an ORF, with its function uncertain. The CDR3 has 18 amino acids. Between the trimmed V and J ends, which lost 2 bases and 0 bases, there was a span of 17 bases.